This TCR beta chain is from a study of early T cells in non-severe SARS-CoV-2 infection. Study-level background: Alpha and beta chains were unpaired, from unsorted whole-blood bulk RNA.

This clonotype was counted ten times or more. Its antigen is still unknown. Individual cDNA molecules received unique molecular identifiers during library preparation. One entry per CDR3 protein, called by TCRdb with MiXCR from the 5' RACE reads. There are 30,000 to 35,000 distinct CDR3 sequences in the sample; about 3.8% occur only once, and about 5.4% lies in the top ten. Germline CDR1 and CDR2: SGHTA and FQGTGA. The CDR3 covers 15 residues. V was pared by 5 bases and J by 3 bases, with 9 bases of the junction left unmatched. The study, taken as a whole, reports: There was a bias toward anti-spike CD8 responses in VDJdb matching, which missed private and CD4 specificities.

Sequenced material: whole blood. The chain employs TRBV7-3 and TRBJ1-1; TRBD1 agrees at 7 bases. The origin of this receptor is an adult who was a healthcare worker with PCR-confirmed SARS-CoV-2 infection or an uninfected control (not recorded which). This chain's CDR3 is CASSLSAGQYTEAFF. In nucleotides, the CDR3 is TGTGCCAGCAGCCTATCCGCGGGACAGTACACTGAAGCTTTCTTT. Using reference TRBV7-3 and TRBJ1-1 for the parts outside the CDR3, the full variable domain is GAGVSQTPSNKVTEKGKYVELRCDPISGHTALYWYRQSLGQGPEFLIYFQGTGAADDSGLPNDRFFAVRPEGSVSTLKIQRTERGDSAVYLCASSLSAGQYTEAFFGQGTRLTVV.